A single sample gave rise to the 5 T cell receptor beta chains below, sequenced in a study of PD-1 blockade in classical Hodgkin lymphoma. In every patient, relapse followed autologous stem cell transplantation, while exposure to brentuximab vedotin differed. Generated by immunoSEQ multiplex PCR, the TCRdb table keeps only in-frame clones and is missing some. The sample lists approximately 13,000 clones; 84% were seen once. The sample in question was peripheral blood mononuclear cells (PBMCs), obtained at baseline. The source is a human donor with classical Hodgkin lymphoma.

CDR3 sequence (DNA): TGTGCCACCGACACTAGGACAGGCCACACTGAAGCTTTCTTT. This encodes CATDTRTGHTEAFF. The chain couples TRBV19 to TRBJ1-1; 7 bases align to TRBD1. Germline lookup yields CDR1 LNHDA and CDR2 SQIVND (reference sequence). The junction had 11 bases not matched to a gene; V was cut back by 10 bases and J by 3 bases. CDR3 length equals 14 residues.

This clone occurred once. The chain combines TRBV7-2 with TRBJ1-2; TRBD1 might be the D (6 bases). CDR1 and CDR2 (germline): SGHTA, FQGNSA. The CDR3 contains 16 residues. V dropped 1 base and J dropped 4 bases, with 16 bases sitting between them. CDR3 protein: CASSLEGGRLLYGYTF. CDR3 nucleotide sequence: TGTGCCAGCAGCTTAGAGGGGGGCCGGCTACTCTATGGCTACACCTTC.

The V gene is TRBV7-2, the J gene TRBJ1-1, with a weak D call TRBD1 (5 bases). From germline, CDR1 is SGHTA and CDR2 FQGNSA. This CDR3 region has 13 residues. V shed 3 bases and J shed 4 bases, with 9 bases lying between them. The CDR3 coding sequence is TGTGCCAGCAGCTTGGACATTCCCACTGAAGCTTTCTTT. This encodes CASSLDIPTEAFF.

V gene TRBV5-1 combines with J gene TRBJ1-1; D is unresolved. The V end lost 0 bases, the J end lost 1 base, and 7 bases lay between the germline ends. The CDR3 has 14 residues. Germline loops: CDR1 SGHRS, CDR2 YFSETQ. CDR3 loop: CASSLEAANTEAFF. The CDR3 nucleotides are TGCGCCAGCAGCTTGGAGGCAGCGAACACTGAAGCTTTCTTT.

The chain employs TRBV6-6 and TRBJ1-1, with 8 positions matching TRBD1. V lost 2 bases and J lost 8; bases outside the gene matches: 13. The V gene's germline CDR1 is MNHNY and CDR2 SVGAGI (reference sequence). This CDR3 region has 16 residues. CDR3 coding DNA: TGTGCCAGCAGTTACACGACAGGGGTCAAAAAAGTCGAAGCTTTCTTT. Its translation is CASSYTTGVKKVEAFF.